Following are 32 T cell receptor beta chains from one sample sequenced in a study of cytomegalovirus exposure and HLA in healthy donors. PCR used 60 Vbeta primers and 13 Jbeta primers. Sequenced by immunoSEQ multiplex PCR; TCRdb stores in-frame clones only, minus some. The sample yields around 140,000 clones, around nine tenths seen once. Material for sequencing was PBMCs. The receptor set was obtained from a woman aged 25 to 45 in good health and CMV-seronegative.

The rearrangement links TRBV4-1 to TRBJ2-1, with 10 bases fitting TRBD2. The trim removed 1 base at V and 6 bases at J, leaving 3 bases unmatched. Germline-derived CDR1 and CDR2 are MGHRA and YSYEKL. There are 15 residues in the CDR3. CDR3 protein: CASSQAAGGPNEQFF. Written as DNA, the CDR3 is TGCGCCAGCAGCCAAGCAGCGGGAGGGCCCAATGAGCAGTTCTTC.

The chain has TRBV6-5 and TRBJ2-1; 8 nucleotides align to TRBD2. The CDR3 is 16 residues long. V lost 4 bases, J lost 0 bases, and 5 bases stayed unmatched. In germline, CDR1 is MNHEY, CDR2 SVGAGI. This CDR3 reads CASSFFSGVSYNEQFF. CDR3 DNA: TGTGCCAGCAGTTTCTTTAGCGGGGTCTCCTACAATGAGCAGTTCTTC.

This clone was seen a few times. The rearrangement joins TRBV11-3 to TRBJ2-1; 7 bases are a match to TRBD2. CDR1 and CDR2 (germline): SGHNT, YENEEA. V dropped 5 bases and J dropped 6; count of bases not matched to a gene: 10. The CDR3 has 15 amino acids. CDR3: CASSLGRGETNEQFF. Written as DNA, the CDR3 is TGTGCCAGCAGCCTTGGGAGGGGCGAAACCAATGAGCAGTTCTTC.

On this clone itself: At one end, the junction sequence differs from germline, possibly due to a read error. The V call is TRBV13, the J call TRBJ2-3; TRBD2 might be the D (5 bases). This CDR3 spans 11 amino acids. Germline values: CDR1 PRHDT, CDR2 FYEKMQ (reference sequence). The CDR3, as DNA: TGCCTGAGGGTGGTCACAGATACGCAGTATTTT. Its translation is CLRVVTDTQYF.

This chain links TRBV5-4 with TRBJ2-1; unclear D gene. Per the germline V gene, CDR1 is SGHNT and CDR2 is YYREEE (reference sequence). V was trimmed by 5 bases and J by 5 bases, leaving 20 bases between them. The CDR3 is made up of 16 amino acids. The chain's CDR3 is CASSLNSWYVDNEQFF. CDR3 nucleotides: TGTGCCAGCAGTCTAAACAGTTGGTATGTTGACAATGAGCAGTTCTTC. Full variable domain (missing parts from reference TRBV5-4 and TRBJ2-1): ETGVTQSPTHLIKTRGQQVTLRCSSQSGHNTVSWYQQALGQGPQFIFQYYREEENGRGNFPPRFSGLQFPNYSSELNVNALELDDSALYLCASSLNSWYVDNEQFFGPGTRLTVL.

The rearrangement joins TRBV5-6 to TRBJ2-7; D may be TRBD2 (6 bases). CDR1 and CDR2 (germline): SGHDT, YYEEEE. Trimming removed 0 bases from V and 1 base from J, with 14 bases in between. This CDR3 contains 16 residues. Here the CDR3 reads CASSLDPGEWSYEQYF. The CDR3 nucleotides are TGTGCCAGCAGCTTGGATCCGGGAGAGTGGTCCTACGAGCAGTACTTC.

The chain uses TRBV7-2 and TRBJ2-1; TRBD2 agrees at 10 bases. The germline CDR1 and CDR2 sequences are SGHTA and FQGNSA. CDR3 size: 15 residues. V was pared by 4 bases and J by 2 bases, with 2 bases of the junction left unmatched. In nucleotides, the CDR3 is TGTGCCAGCAGCTGGACTAGCGGTCCCTACAATGAGCAGTTCTTC. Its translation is CASSWTSGPYNEQFF.

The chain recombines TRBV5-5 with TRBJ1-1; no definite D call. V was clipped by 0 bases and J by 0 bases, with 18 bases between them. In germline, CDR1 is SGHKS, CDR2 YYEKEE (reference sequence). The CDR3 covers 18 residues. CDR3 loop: CASSLASIFRRMNTEAFF. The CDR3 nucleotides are TGTGCCAGCAGCTTGGCGAGCATCTTTCGGCGGATGAACACTGAAGCTTTCTTT.

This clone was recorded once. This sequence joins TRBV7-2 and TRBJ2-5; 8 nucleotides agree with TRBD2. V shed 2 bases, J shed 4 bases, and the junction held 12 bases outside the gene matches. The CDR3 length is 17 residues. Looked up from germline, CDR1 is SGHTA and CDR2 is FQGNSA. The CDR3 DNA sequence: TGTGCCAGCAGCTTACCCCCGGGTAGCGGGGTAGGAGAGACCCAGTACTTC. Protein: CASSLPPGSGVGETQYF.

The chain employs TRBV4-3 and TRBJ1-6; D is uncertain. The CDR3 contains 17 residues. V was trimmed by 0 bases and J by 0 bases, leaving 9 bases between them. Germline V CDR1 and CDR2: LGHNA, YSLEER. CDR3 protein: CASSQESLSSYNSPLHF. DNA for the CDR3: TGCGCCAGCAGCCAAGAGTCTCTAAGCTCCTATAATTCACCCCTCCACTTT.

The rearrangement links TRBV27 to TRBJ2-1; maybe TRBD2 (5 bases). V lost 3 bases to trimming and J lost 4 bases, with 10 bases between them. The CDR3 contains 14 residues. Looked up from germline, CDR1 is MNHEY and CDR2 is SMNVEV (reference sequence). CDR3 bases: TGTGCCAGCAGTTTTATGGGGAGATACAATGAGCAGTTCTTC. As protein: CASSFMGRYNEQFF.

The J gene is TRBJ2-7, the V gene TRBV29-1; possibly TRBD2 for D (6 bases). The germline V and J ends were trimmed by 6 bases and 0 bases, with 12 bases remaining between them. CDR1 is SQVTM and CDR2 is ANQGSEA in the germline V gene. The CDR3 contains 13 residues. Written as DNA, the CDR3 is TGCAGCGTGGGGGGTCGGCTCTCCTACGAGCAGTACTTC. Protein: CSVGGRLSYEQYF.

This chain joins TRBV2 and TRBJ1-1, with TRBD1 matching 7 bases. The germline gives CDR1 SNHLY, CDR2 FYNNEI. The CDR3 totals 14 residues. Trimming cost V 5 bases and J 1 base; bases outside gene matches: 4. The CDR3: CASSRQGSNTEAFF. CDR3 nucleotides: TGTGCCAGCAGTAGACAGGGCTCGAACACTGAAGCTTTCTTT.

The CDR3 here is CASSLGTGWYQETQYF. The CDR3 DNA follows: TGTGCCAGCAGTTTAGGGACAGGGTGGTACCAAGAGACCCAGTACTTC. J is TRBJ2-5 and V is TRBV28, with 9 bases aligning to TRBD1. The CDR3 is 16 amino acids. With 2 bases clipped from V and 0 bases from J, the junction kept 4 bases outside the gene matches. Germline V lookup: CDR1 MDHEN, CDR2 SYDVKM.

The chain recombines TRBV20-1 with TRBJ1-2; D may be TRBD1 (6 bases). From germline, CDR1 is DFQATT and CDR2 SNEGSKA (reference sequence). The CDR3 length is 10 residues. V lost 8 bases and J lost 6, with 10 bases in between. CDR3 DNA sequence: TGCAGTACCTGGACAGATGGCTACACCTTC. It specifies CSTWTDGYTF.

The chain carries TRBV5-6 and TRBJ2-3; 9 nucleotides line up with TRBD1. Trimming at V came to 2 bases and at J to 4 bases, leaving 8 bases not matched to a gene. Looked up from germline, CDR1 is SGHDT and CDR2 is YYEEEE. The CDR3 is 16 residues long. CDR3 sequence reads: CASSFLTGGWSDTQYF. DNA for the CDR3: TGTGCCAGCAGCTTTCTCACAGGGGGCTGGTCAGATACGCAGTATTTT.

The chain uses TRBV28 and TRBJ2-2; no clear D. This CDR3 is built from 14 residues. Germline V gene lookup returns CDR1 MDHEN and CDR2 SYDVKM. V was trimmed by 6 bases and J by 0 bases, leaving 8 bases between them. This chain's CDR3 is CASRTSANTGELFF. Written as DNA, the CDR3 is TGTGCCAGCAGAACGTCAGCGAACACCGGGGAGCTGTTTTTT.

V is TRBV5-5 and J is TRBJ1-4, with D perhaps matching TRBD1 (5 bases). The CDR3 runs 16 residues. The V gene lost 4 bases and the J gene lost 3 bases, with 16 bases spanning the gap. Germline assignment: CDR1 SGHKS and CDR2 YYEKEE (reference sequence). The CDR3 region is CASSRAWRGANEKLFF. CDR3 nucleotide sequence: TGTGCCAGCAGCCGGGCATGGAGGGGAGCTAATGAAAAACTGTTTTTT.

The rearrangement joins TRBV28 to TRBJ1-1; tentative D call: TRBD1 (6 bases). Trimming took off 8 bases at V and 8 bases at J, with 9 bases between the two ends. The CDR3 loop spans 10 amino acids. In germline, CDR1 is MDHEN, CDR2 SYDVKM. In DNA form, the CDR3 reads TGTGCCAGCGGGGGCGCCGAAGCTTTCTTT. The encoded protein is CASGGAEAFF.

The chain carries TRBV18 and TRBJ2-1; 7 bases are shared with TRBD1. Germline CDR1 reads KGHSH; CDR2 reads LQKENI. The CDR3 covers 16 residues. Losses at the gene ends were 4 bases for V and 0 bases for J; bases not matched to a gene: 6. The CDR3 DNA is TGTGCCAGCTCACTGGACAGGCCTAGCTCCTACAATGAGCAGTTCTTC. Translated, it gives CASSLDRPSSYNEQFF.

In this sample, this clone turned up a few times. CDR3: CAISEQGNYEQYF. DNA of the CDR3: TGTGCCATCAGTGAACAGGGGAACTACGAGCAGTACTTC. The rearrangement joins TRBV10-3 to TRBJ2-7; TRBD1 matches at 7 bases. The CDR3 is made up of 13 amino acids. Germline V gene sequence: CDR1 ENHRY, CDR2 SYGVKD. V lost 3 bases, J lost 3 bases, and 2 bases stayed unmatched.

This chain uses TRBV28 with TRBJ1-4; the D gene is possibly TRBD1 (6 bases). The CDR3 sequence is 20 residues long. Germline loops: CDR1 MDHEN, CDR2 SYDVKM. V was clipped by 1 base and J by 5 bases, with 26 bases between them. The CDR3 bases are TGTGCCAGCAGTTTATATTGGCTAGCAGAGGAGGGGGGGTCCAATGAAAAACTGTTTTTT. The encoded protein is CASSLYWLAEEGGSNEKLFF.

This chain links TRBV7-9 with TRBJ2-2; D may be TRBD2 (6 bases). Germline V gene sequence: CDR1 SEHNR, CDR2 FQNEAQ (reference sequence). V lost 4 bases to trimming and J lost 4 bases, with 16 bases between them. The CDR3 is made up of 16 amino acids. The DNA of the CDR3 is TGTGCCAGCAGCTCCCCGGTGGGGGGTTTCACCGGGGAGCTGTTTTTT. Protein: CASSSPVGGFTGELFF. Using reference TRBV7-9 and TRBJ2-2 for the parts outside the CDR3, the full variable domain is DTGVSQNPRHKITKRGQNVTFRCDPISEHNRLYWYRQTLGQGPEFLTYFQNEAQLEKSRLLSDRFSAERPKGSFSTLEIQRTEQGDSAMYLCASSSPVGGFTGELFFGEGSRLTVL.

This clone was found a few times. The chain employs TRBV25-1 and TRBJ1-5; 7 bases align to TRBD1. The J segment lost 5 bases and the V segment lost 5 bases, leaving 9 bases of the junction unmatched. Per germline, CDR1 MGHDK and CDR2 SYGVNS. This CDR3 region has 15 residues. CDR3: CASSSADRTDQPQHF. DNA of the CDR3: TGTGCCAGCAGTTCTGCGGACAGGACTGATCAGCCCCAGCATTTT. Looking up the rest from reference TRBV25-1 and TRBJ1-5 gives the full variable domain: EADIYQTPRYLVIGTGKKITLECSQTMGHDKMYWYQQDPGMELHLIHYSYGVNSTEKGDLSSESTVSRIRTEHFPLTLESARPSHTSQYLCASSSADRTDQPQHFGDGTRLSIL.

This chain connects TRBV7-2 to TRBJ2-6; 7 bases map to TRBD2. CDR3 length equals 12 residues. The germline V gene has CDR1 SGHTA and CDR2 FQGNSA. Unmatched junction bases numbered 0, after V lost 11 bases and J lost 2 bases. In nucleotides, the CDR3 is TGTGCCGCGGGGGCTGGGGCCAACGTCCTGACTTTC. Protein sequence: CAAGAGANVLTF.

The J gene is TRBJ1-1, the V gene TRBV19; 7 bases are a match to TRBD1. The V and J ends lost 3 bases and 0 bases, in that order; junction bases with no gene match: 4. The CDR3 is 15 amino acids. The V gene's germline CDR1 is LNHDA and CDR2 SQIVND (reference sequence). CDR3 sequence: CASSISGGLNTEAFF. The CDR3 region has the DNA TGTGCCAGTAGTATTTCAGGGGGATTGAACACTGAAGCTTTCTTT.

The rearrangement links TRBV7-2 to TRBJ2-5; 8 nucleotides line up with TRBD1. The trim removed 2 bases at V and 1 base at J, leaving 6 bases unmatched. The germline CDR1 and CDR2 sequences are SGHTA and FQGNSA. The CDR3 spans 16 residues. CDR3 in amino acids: CASSLFRDRTQETQYF. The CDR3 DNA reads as TGTGCCAGCAGCTTATTCCGGGACAGGACCCAAGAGACCCAGTACTTC.

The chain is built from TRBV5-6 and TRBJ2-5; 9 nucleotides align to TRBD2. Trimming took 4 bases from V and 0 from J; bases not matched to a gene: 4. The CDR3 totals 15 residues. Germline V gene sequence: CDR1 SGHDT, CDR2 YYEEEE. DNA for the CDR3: TGTGCCAGCAGCCTCCTAGCGGGGAACCAAGAGACCCAGTACTTC. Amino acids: CASSLLAGNQETQYF.

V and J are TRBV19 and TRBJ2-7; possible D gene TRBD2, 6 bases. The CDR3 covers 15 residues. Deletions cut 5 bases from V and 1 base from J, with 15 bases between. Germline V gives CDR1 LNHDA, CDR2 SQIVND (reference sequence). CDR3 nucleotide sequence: TGTGCCAGTAGTCCCGCAGGGACTTTGTCCTACGAGCAGTACTTC. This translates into CASSPAGTLSYEQYF.

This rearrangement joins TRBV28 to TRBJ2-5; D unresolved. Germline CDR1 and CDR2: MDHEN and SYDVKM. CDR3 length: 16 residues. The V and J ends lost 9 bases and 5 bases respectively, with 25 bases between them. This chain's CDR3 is CASRSATVNWRETQYF. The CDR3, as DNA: TGTGCCAGTCGATCAGCAACCGTAAACTGGCGGGAGACCCAGTACTTC.

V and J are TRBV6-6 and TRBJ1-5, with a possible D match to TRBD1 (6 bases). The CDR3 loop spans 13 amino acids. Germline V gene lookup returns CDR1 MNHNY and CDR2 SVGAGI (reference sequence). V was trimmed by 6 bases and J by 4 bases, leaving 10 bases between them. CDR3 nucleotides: TGTGCCAGCAGCCCCCAGGGGAATCAGCCCCAGCATTTT. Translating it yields CASSPQGNQPQHF.

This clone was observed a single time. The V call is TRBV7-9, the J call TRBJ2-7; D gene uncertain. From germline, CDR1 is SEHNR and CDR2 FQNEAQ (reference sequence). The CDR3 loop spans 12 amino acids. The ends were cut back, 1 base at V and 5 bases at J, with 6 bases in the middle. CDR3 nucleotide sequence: TGTGCCAGCAGCTTAGGGCTCGACGAGCAGTACTTC. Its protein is CASSLGLDEQYF.